This T cell receptor (beta chain) is drawn from a study of Ad26.COV2.S vaccination and SARS-CoV-2 variants. Background on the study: Doses of Ad26.COV2.S were injected into muscle once or twice, 56 days apart.

Study-level findings and limits: Total responses of T cells may have been underestimated by the analyses of TCR breadth and depth. Spike-specific CD8+ and CD4+ T cell responses reportedly showed substantial breadth after vaccination. Vaccinees and placebo recipients showed similar non-spike TCR breadth.

Germline V gives CDR1 SGHAT, CDR2 FQNNGV. After removal of 5 bases from V and 2 bases from J, the junction contained 3 bases not matched to a gene. This CDR3 comprises 14 residues. The treatment is: some 20 received Ad26.COV2.S at low or high dose, single or two shots; five or six received placebo; per-sample allocation not given. Sampling happened 63 days after the first vaccine or placebo injection. To note about this clone: No antigen is known for it.

Profiled with immunoSEQ multiplex PCR; TCRdb holds only in-frame clones, not every one. The profile shows about 260,000 clones, around 88% of them singletons. V is TRBV11-2 and J is TRBJ1-2; TRBD1 aligns across 9 bases. The source is a person between 18 and 65 years old who received the Ad26.COV2.S COVID-19 vaccine or a placebo. The sample consisted of peripheral blood, taken in a trial of Ad26.COV2.S vaccine versus placebo. CDR3 sequence reads: CASSLTGGNYGYTF. DNA of the CDR3: TGTGCCAGCAGCCTGACAGGGGGAAACTATGGCTACACCTTC.